Included here is one T cell receptor (beta chain) sequence, with context. The antigen it binds to is not known. Within one base of it there is no much larger clone, and no base qualities were kept. TCRbeta CDR3 regions were amplified from genomic DNA using the immunoSEQ Assay, a bias-controlled multiplex PCR. The authors' pipeline ran thus. The number of nucleated cells in each sample was estimated from the amplification of reference gene primers within the assay. To quantify the absolute abundance of each unique TCRbeta CDR3 rearrangement, sequence reads were collapsed and filtered. For each sample, productive Simpson clonality was calculated as the square root of Simpson's diversity index over productive rearrangements. In its TCRdb copy, this immuneACCESS table keeps in-frame sequences only and misses some clones. Where compared with another copy, unresolved V genes explain less than half of these, and the others have no known cause. Clonal size and the V and J genes are those of that table, whereas D and trimming came from the DNA. Present in this sample are around 130,000 clones, roughly three quarters of which were seen just once. The ten most abundant clones make up 7.9% of the sample.

The collaborating institutions used their own protocols to collect whole blood in K2EDTA tubes. Collaborator samples were shipped for TCRbeta analysis as frozen whole blood, isolated PBMCs, or DNA extracted from either sample type. The data belong to a study of blood T cell repertoires in COVID-19 (TCRdb year 2020). General notes on the study: Samples covering the acute and convalescent phases of COVID-19 were provided by collaborators in the United States, Italy and Spain. The material from the prospective study consisted of cDNA or gDNA derived from T cells, B-cell-depleted T cells, or PBMCs. Deeply sampled blood TCRbeta repertoires from subjects exposed to, actively infected with, or recovered from COVID-19 were included in the dataset. The repertoires were released in a freely available public database intended as a resource for research on the immune response to SARS-CoV-2. Samples were obtained from the ongoing ImmuneRACE study (first 160 participants) and from 1,000 to 1,500 subjects provided by 6 global collaborators. The sample metadata nearly always contained a de-identified subject ID, COVID-19 status, age in years and sex. Where HLA class I and class II types were available, the types were taken from metadata supplied by the sample provider, not from assay-based typing.

Results the study describes overall, beyond this receptor: The amount of clinical and demographic metadata varied by source and participant and was provided uncurated.

Sequencing input: peripheral blood. The origin of this receptor is a human donor in a cohort sampled during active COVID-19.

The CDR3 corresponds to CASSEVAGGETQYF. The bases are TGTGCCAGCAGTGAGGTAGCGGGAGGTGAGACCCAGTACTTC. The rearranged segments are TRBV2 and TRBJ2-5; TRBD2 aligns with 10 central bases. Looking up the germline V gene yields CDR1 SNHLY and CDR2 FYNNEI. The CDR3 has 14 amino acids, counting the end cysteine and phenylalanine. Only the CDR3 DNA stays, 42 bases, in frame from base 1. Trimmed from V: 3 bases; trimmed from J: 5 bases; junction bases lacking a gene match: 3. With the portions outside the CDR3 filled from the reference TRBV2 and TRBJ2-5 genes, the complete variable region becomes EPEVTQTPSHQVTQMGQEVILRCVPISNHLYFYWYRQILGQKVEFLVSFYNNEISEKSEIFDDQFSVERPDGSNFTLKIRSTKLEDSAMYFCASSEVAGGETQYFGPGTRLLVL.